A selection of T cell receptor beta chains follows, all from one sample in a study of T cells in localized non-small cell lung cancer. The assay was immunoSEQ multiplex PCR, and TCRdb's table has in-frame clones only and misses some. This sample has approximately 70,000 clones, with 75% to 85% found just once. The input for sequencing was PBMCs, taken before any cancer treatment. The receptors stem from a man between 40 and 75 years old with stage II lung adenocarcinoma. Both conserved end residues are trimmed from each CDR3. Expanded clones are given a class, and other clones once, few, many or no size at all.

>.|TRBV18
ASSPPGAAGEKLF
>once|TRBV2
ASSSGTGSYEQY
>.|TRBV19
ASSTRLAGLYEQY
>.|TRBV7-2
ASSLGQVNQPQH
>.|TRBV9
ASSKIGTGMAAGELF
>.|TRBV18
ASSSPGTEAF
>few|TRBV15
ATSSSLLYGYT
>once|TRBV5-5
ASSLAAGTFNQPQH
>.|TRBV25-1
ASTWGLNTEAF
>.|TRBV19
ASSILAREPYNEQF
>.|TRBV5-6
ASSKPGGAYEQY
>.|TRBV5-8
ASSLGDSSYNEQF
>.|TRBV15
ATSRDPKGVGNTEAF